This T cell receptor beta chain emerged from a study of T cell changes during pregnancy in multiple sclerosis. The repertoire was sequenced with immunoSEQ multiplex PCR; TCRdb's copy has only in-frame clones and lacks some. The sample consists of 30,000 to 50,000 clones, approximately 90% of them appearing once. CDR3 length: 13 amino acids. In germline, CDR1 is LGHNA, CDR2 YSLEER. V lost 1 base, J lost 8 bases, and 4 bases stayed unmatched. The rearrangement links TRBV4-3 to TRBJ1-1; 7 bases fit TRBD1. The specimen was CD4+ T cells from peripheral blood mononuclear cells, collected in the first trimester of pregnancy. The source of this sequence is a female donor in good health, enrolled as a control in a pregnancy study. CDR3 region: CASSQGATGEAFF. The CDR3 coding sequence is TGCGCCAGCAGCCAAGGGGCGACAGGGGAAGCTTTCTTT.